This T cell receptor (beta chain) appears in the sequencing data of a study of blood T cell repertoires in COVID-19. Enrollees, 18 to 89 years old, lived in fewer than 25 US areas. This clone appeared a single time. Generated by immunoSEQ multiplex PCR, the TCRdb table keeps only in-frame clones and is missing some. The table records hundreds of thousands of clones, approximately 90% of them present only once. V lost 4 bases, J lost 5 bases, and 12 bases lay in between. This CDR3 contains 13 residues. Looked up from germline, CDR1 is LGHDT and CDR2 is YNNKEL (reference sequence). The rearrangement joins TRBV3-1 (or the pseudogene TRBV3-2) to TRBJ2-7, with TRBD1 as a possible D gene (6 bases). The receptor was derived from a woman between 18 and 30 years old with acute COVID-19. The sample comprised PBMCs or T cells enriched from blood (not recorded which). The chain's CDR3 is CASSRQGQHEQYF. In DNA form, the CDR3 reads TGTGCCAGCAGCCGGCAGGGGCAACACGAGCAGTACTTC.